This passage covers 21 T cell receptor beta chains from one sample sequenced in a study of OX40 agonist ivuxolimab in advanced cancers. Using immunoSEQ multiplex PCR, the repertoire was profiled, and TCRdb retains in-frame clones only, with some absent. The sample contains about 35,000 clones, roughly three quarters of which appear only once. The source material was CD4+ or CD8+ T cells sorted from blood, sampled in a trial of the OX40 agonist ivuxolimab. The source of these receptors is an adult with an advanced solid tumor such as melanoma, head and neck, liver or kidney cancer.

This chain connects TRBV6-5 to TRBJ1-2; no definite D call. The CDR3 extends over 14 amino acids. V shed 5 bases and J shed 8 bases, with 18 bases lying between them. Germline V gene sequence: CDR1 MNHEY, CDR2 SVGAGI. For the CDR3, the DNA is TGTGCCAGCAGTGAAAGACGGCTTGAGGGAGGCTACACCTTC. It specifies CASSERRLEGGYTF.

The rearrangement joins TRBV7-6 to TRBJ2-2; D may be TRBD1 (5 bases). V was shortened by 7 bases and J by 1 base, with 16 bases between the two germline ends. Germline V gene lookup returns CDR1 SGHVS and CDR2 FNYEAQ. This CDR3 has 16 residues. The CDR3 DNA sequence: TGTGCCAGCAACCCCATCGGGCAGGGGAACACCGGGGAGCTGTTTTTT. This codes for CASNPIGQGNTGELFF.

V usage is TRBV7-2 and J usage is TRBJ2-7, with D perhaps TRBD2 (6 bases). Germline loops: CDR1 SGHTA, CDR2 FQGNSA. V dropped 5 bases and J dropped 6 bases, with 17 bases sitting between them. The CDR3 totals 14 residues. In DNA form, the CDR3 reads TGTGCCAGCAGCCGCGTCCCGGGAGCCGCCGAGCAGTACTTC. This gives the protein CASSRVPGAAEQYF.

The CDR3 nucleotides read TGTGCCAGCAGTTACCCGGACGGGCAGTACTTC. Translated: CASSYPDGQYF. The chain is built from TRBV6-6 and TRBJ2-7, with D unresolved. Trimming pared 2 bases from V and 9 bases from J, leaving 8 bases between. From germline, CDR1 is MNHNY and CDR2 SVGAGI (reference sequence). The CDR3 loop spans 11 amino acids.

CDR3 bases: TGTGCCAGCAGCCTAGGGGGGGACGAGCAGTACTTC. Translating gives CASSLGGDEQYF. The chain employs TRBV2 and TRBJ2-7; D may be TRBD2 (7 bases). This CDR3 contains 12 residues. The V gene lost 6 bases and the J gene lost 5 bases, with 11 bases spanning the gap. Germline values: CDR1 SNHLY, CDR2 FYNNEI. Full variable domain (missing parts from reference TRBV2 and TRBJ2-7): EPEVTQTPSHQVTQMGQEVILRCVPISNHLYFYWYRQILGQKVEFLVSFYNNEISEKSEIFDDQFSVERPDGSNFTLKIRSTKLEDSAMYFCASSLGGDEQYFGPGTRLTVT.

The gene calls are TRBV6-6 and TRBJ1-5; no definite D call. This CDR3 comprises 14 residues. V was clipped by 9 bases and J by 3 bases, with 15 bases between them. Germline V gene data show CDR1 as MNHNY and CDR2 as SVGAGI (reference sequence). The CDR3 nucleotides are TGTGCCAGTGCGCACCGACCTACCAATCAGCCCCAGCATTTT. Its translation is CASAHRPTNQPQHF.

The chain carries TRBV27 and TRBJ2-1; no clear D gene. The CDR3 extends over 15 amino acids. V gave up 2 bases and J gave up 0 bases, with 8 bases separating them. Germline V gives CDR1 MNHEY, CDR2 SMNVEV (reference sequence). The CDR3 sequence: CASSLGVSSYNEQFF. The CDR3 region has the DNA TGTGCCAGCAGTTTAGGCGTGAGCTCCTACAATGAGCAGTTCTTC.

The chain has TRBV28 and TRBJ1-2; D might be TRBD1 (5 bases). CDR1 and CDR2 from the germline V gene are MDHEN and SYDVKM. Trimming removed 2 bases at V and 6 bases at J, with 16 bases between. The CDR3 spans 15 residues. This CDR3 is CASSLRYRGDDGYTF. In DNA form, the CDR3 reads TGTGCCAGCAGTTTAAGGTACCGAGGGGACGATGGCTACACCTTC.

The rearrangement uses TRBV19 and TRBJ1-1; no firm D call. The CDR3 sequence is 12 residues long. V shed 7 bases and J shed 9 bases, with 15 bases lying between them. CDR1 is LNHDA, CDR2 SQIVND, per germline (reference sequence). CDR3 in amino acids: CASTLDGGKAFF. CDR3 nucleotide sequence: TGTGCCAGTACCCTGGACGGCGGGAAAGCTTTCTTT.

The chain is built from TRBV11-1 and TRBJ2-2; D is possibly TRBD2 (5 bases). The CDR3 runs to 14 residues. V dropped 3 bases and J dropped 1 base, with 6 bases sitting between them. Germline V gene data show CDR1 as SGHAT and CDR2 as FQDESV (reference sequence). CDR3 in DNA: TGTGCCAGCAGCTTGGGAGTGAACACCGGGGAGCTGTTTTTT. Protein product: CASSLGVNTGELFF.

V usage is TRBV28 and J usage is TRBJ2-3, with 12 bases identical to TRBD2. CDR1 MDHEN and CDR2 SYDVKM come from the germline V gene. The V and J ends lost 6 bases and 5 bases, in that order; junction bases with no gene match: 12. CDR3 length: 17 residues. CDR3 residues: CASSSHPRLAGEDTQYF. The DNA for the CDR3 is TGTGCCAGCAGCTCCCATCCAAGACTAGCGGGAGAAGATACGCAGTATTTT.

The CDR3 nucleotides read TGTGCCAGCAGCCCTCAGGGGATCAACACTGAAGCTTTCTTT. Its protein is CASSPQGINTEAFF. V and J are TRBV7-8 and TRBJ1-1; tentatively, D is TRBD1 (6 bases). V gave up 5 bases and J gave up 2 bases, with 12 bases separating them. CDR3 length equals 14 residues. CDR1 and CDR2 from the germline V gene are SGHVS and FQNEAQ.

This chain joins TRBV9 and TRBJ2-5, with TRBD1 matching 8 bases. Germline V gene data show CDR1 as SGDLS and CDR2 as YYNGEE. Trimming at V came to 4 bases and at J to 4 bases, leaving 12 bases not matched to a gene. The CDR3 covers 16 residues. The CDR3 DNA sequence: TGTGCCAGCAGCCCAGGACAGGGCAGGTTGGGAGAGACCCAGTACTTC. It is translated as CASSPGQGRLGETQYF. The complete variable domain, with remaining parts taken from reference TRBV9 and TRBJ2-5, reads DSGVTQTPKHLITATGQRVTLRCSPRSGDLSVYWYQQSLDQGLQFLIQYYNGEERAKGNILERFSAQQFPDLHSELNLSSLELGDSALYFCASSPGQGRLGETQYFGPGTRLLVL.

Here the CDR3 DNA reads TGTGCCAGCAGTGAATTAGGCAGACACTCTGGAAACACCATATATTTT. It codes for CASSELGRHSGNTIYF. This chain uses TRBV6-1 with TRBJ1-3; D unresolved. There are 16 residues in the CDR3. Looked up from germline, CDR1 is MNHNS and CDR2 is SASEGT. V dropped 2 bases and J dropped 0 bases, with 11 bases sitting between them.

This clone was seen once. This sequence joins TRBV18 and TRBJ1-3; the match to TRBD1 covers 11 bases. Germline loops: CDR1 KGHSH, CDR2 LQKENI. The CDR3 sequence is 14 residues long. V was clipped by 5 bases and J by 8 bases; unmatched bases: 5. This CDR3 reads CASSSGQGVHTIYF. CDR3 DNA sequence: TGTGCCAGCTCATCGGGACAGGGGGTTCACACCATATATTTT.

Only a few counts were recorded for this clone. This chain joins TRBV7-6 and TRBJ2-5, with D possibly being TRBD1 or TRBD2 (5 bases each). This CDR3 has 13 residues. Trimming removed 5 bases at V and 2 bases at J, with 9 bases between. Germline V gene lookup returns CDR1 SGHVS and CDR2 FNYEAQ. CDR3 residues: CASSKGRQETQYF. The DNA for the CDR3 is TGTGCCAGCAGCAAGGGACGGCAAGAGACCCAGTACTTC.

This sequence joins TRBV2 and TRBJ2-5, with TRBD2 matching over 14 bases. CDR1 is SNHLY and CDR2 is FYNNEI in the germline V gene. This CDR3 comprises 18 residues. Trimming removed 4 bases from V and 2 bases from J; junction bases left unmatched: 9. CDR3 nucleotide sequence: TGTGCCAGCAGTGGGAGTAGGACTAGCGGGGGGTTACAAGAGACCCAGTACTTC. Residues: CASSGSRTSGGLQETQYF.

This chain uses TRBV7-9 with TRBJ2-7, with no clear D. This CDR3 spans 12 amino acids. The V gene lost 1 base and the J gene lost 4 bases, with 5 bases spanning the gap. Per germline, CDR1 SEHNR and CDR2 FQNEAQ (reference sequence). For the CDR3, the DNA is TGTGCCAGCAGCTTAGGATCATACGAGCAGTACTTC. Its translation: CASSLGSYEQYF.

V gene TRBV7-2 combines with J gene TRBJ1-6; unclear D gene. Germline loops: CDR1 SGHTA, CDR2 FQGNSA. Trimming took off 1 base at V and 7 bases at J, with 11 bases between the two ends. The CDR3 has 15 residues. The DNA for the CDR3 is TGTGCCAGCAGCTTAGAAGTCCGGCAGAATTCACCCCTCCACTTT. Translated, it gives CASSLEVRQNSPLHF.

The rearrangement joins TRBV5-1 to TRBJ2-7; no clear D. This CDR3 has 14 residues. The germline V gene has CDR1 SGHRS and CDR2 YFSETQ. Trimming left V 2 bases short and J 1 base short, with 10 bases between. The CDR3 region is CASSLWGSSYEQYF. In DNA form, the CDR3 reads TGCGCCAGCAGCTTATGGGGTTCTTCCTACGAGCAGTACTTC.

The chain links TRBV2 to TRBJ1-3; perhaps TRBD1 as D (5 bases). CDR1 SNHLY and CDR2 FYNNEI come from the germline V gene. V shed 3 bases and J shed 0 bases, with 15 bases lying between them. This CDR3 is built from 17 residues. Written as DNA, the CDR3 is TGTGCCAGCAGTGATACCGGGACTGATGACTCTGGAAACACCATATATTTT. Translation gives CASSDTGTDDSGNTIYF.